This T cell receptor beta chain derives from a study of radiotherapy plus CTLA-4 blockade in lung cancer (dated by TCRdb to between 2018 and 2020). Some background on the complete study: Among enrolled patients, 15% to 20% had an objective response and 31% reached disease control.

This clone occurred once. Its antigen is currently not known. Per-base quality was not reported, and no clone a single base away is much larger than it. Broad study findings and their caveats: Early dynamic changes in blood T cell clones, together with increased serum interferon-beta after radiation, were reported as the strongest predictors of response. After treatment with radiotherapy and ipilimumab, TCR clones that came from tumors expanded in the peripheral blood.

Focal radiation therapy combined with CTLA-4 blockade (ipilimumab) was tested in patients with chemo-refractory metastatic non-small-cell lung cancer. Libraries were made using the immunoSEQ multiplex PCR assay. TCRdb stores this immuneACCESS table with in-frame sequences only. Part of the clones is absent; in the studies checked, under half of the shortfall reflects unresolved V genes, and no reason is known for the rest. Present in this sample are roughly 92,000 clones, approximately 83% of which were seen just once. Together, the top ten hold approximately 1.9% of the sample. This clonotype was obtained from a human donor with non-small cell lung cancer who had a partial response to radiotherapy plus ipilimumab. This specimen consisted of peripheral blood, obtained from a patient treated with radiotherapy plus ipilimumab.

The sequenced DNA is TGCAGCGTTCGCAGGACGAACACCGGGGAGCTGTTTTTT. Translated, this is CSVRRTNTGELFF. The V and J segments used are TRBV29-1 and TRBJ2-2, with no reliable assignment of the D segment. V sheds 5 bases and J sheds 0 bases, leaving 7 bases between their ends. Spanning cysteine to phenylalanine, the CDR3 consists of 13 amino acids. Only CDR3 DNA is held: 39 bases, read in frame from base 1. CDR1 and CDR2, per the germline V gene, are SQVTM and ANQGSEA.